The clone carrying this T cell receptor beta chain appeared a single time. The antigen is not known. A read error may explain this, as a much larger clone is one base away. This CDR3 region has 14 residues. Germline V gene lookup returns CDR1 SGHTA and CDR2 FQGTGA. After constant-region reverse-primer amplification, full-length variable regions underwent semi-nested PCR with Nested Universal Primer A. TCRdb reprocessed the 5' RACE reads via MiXCR and lists one record per CDR3 protein. The table lists some 40,000 distinct CDR3 sequences, 29% of them singletons. Study-level points and caveats: In terms of TCR gene usage, tumor memory CD4+ T cells clustered together with blood and lymph node memory CD4+ cells, as well as with lymph node naive CD4+ cells.

The clonotype comes from a female donor with breast cancer. The V and J genes are TRBV7-3 and TRBJ1-2; D is unresolved. Material for sequencing was memory CD4+ T cells sorted from a lymph node. Subset defined: memory CD4+ T cells, CD4+CD45RO+CD25-. The CDR3 nucleotides are TGTACCAGCAGCTTAGAGGCAGGTGTTGGTGGCTACACCTTC. This gives the protein CTSSLEAGVGGYTF.